This T cell receptor (beta chain) came from a study of early T cells in non-severe SARS-CoV-2 infection. Study summary: The authors sequenced bulk RNA from unsorted whole blood, leaving chains unpaired.

Each cDNA molecule carried a unique molecular identifier. TCRdb used MiXCR to reprocess the 5' RACE reads, holding one entry per CDR3 protein. Of tens of thousands of distinct CDR3 sequences in the sample, approximately 5% were seen once. Study results and limitations: Private and CD4 specificities were missed by VDJdb matching, which favored anti-spike CD8 responses.

By share, this clonotype counts as medium-sized. What it recognizes is unknown. The CDR3 is made up of 13 amino acids. V gave up 3 bases and J gave up 8 bases, with 11 bases separating them. CDR1 and CDR2 (germline): SNHLY, FYNNEI. The TCR sequence derives from an adult who was a healthcare worker with PCR-confirmed SARS-CoV-2 infection or an uninfected control (not recorded which). The sample comprised whole blood. The rearrangement joins TRBV2 to TRBJ2-1, with D unclear. The CDR3 spells CASSDGSPDEQFF. The CDR3 region has the DNA TGTGCCAGCAGTGATGGGTCTCCCGATGAGCAGTTCTTC.